The 5 T cell receptor beta chains given below trace back to one sample, sequenced in a study of PD-L1 blockade in urothelial cancer. Clones were read by immunoSEQ multiplex PCR, and TCRdb kept only the in-frame ones, dropping some. The sample shows some 40,000 clones, around nine tenths of them seen only once. Stated time point: pretreatment peripheral blood. The sample consisted of PBMCs, taken around atezolizumab (anti-PD-L1) treatment. The receptors derive from a donor at least 40 years old with urothelial cancer.

CDR3 sequence reads: CASSSNQGSEETQYF. CDR3 nucleotides: TGCGCCAGCAGCTCGAATCAGGGGTCGGAGGAGACCCAGTACTTC. The chain couples TRBV5-1 to TRBJ2-5; D is possibly TRBD1 (6 bases). The CDR3 has 15 amino acids. Trimming left V 3 bases short and J 5 bases short, with 17 bases between. Germline V gene sequence: CDR1 SGHRS, CDR2 YFSETQ.

The V and J genes are TRBV7-9 and TRBJ2-7, with 9 bases lining up with TRBD1. This CDR3 is 15 amino acids long. With V trimmed by 5 bases and J by 5 bases, 10 bases remained unmatched. Germline values: CDR1 SEHNR, CDR2 FQNEAQ (reference sequence). The chain's CDR3 is CASSLIDRGGNEQYF. For the CDR3, the DNA is TGTGCCAGCAGCCTAATCGACAGGGGGGGTAACGAGCAGTACTTC. Using reference TRBV7-9 and TRBJ2-7 for the parts outside the CDR3, the full variable domain is DTGVSQNPRHKITKRGQNVTFRCDPISEHNRLYWYRQTLGQGPEFLTYFQNEAQLEKSRLLSDRFSAERPKGSFSTLEIQRTEQGDSAMYLCASSLIDRGGNEQYFGPGTRLTVT.

The chain joins TRBV29-1 to TRBJ2-5; TRBD2 is a possible D gene (6 bases). This CDR3 is built from 11 residues. V gave up 8 bases and J gave up 5 bases, with 12 bases separating them. CDR1 SQVTM and CDR2 ANQGSEA come from the germline V gene. The CDR3 loop is CSTGVSETQYF. The DNA for the CDR3 is TGCAGCACGGGGGTTTCGGAGACCCAGTACTTC.

This chain connects TRBV7-9 to TRBJ2-5; D is possibly TRBD2 (6 bases). From germline, CDR1 is SEHNR and CDR2 FQNEAQ (reference sequence). V was pared by 5 bases and J by 5 bases, with 15 bases between. The CDR3 extends over 14 amino acids. The CDR3 sequence: CASSPLAEWETQYF. The CDR3, as DNA: TGTGCCAGCAGCCCCTTAGCGGAGTGGGAGACCCAGTACTTC.

J is TRBJ2-7 and V is TRBV5-1; weak D call: TRBD2 (7 bases). The CDR3 is 15 amino acids. Looked up from germline, CDR1 is SGHRS and CDR2 is YFSETQ. Trimming took off 0 bases at V and 6 bases at J, with 16 bases between the two ends. The CDR3: CASSLVGGGVGEQYF. The CDR3 nucleotides are TGCGCCAGCAGCTTGGTGGGAGGGGGAGTGGGCGAGCAGTACTTC.